The rows below give T cell receptor beta chains drawn from one sample of a study of post-analysis software for immune sequencing data. TCRdb used MiXCR to reprocess the PCR reads, holding one entry per CDR3 protein. The table shows hundreds of thousands of distinct CDR3 sequences, with about 60% occurring only once. The sample taken for sequencing was blood. The source of these receptors is a girl aged 2 to 9 with multiple sclerosis. Both conserved end residues are part of each CDR3. Each record gives: clone size, J gene, D gene, V gene, CDR3 protein, CDR3 DNA. D genes are given only for firm matches. Some rows mark clone size as missing; the rest say once, few, many or name a class of expanded clone.

NA | TRBJ2-1 | NA | TRBV15 | CATSRDRAVWVEQFF | TGTGCCACCAGCAGAGATAGGGCAGTTTGGGTTGAGCAGTTCTTC
NA | TRBJ2-3 | NA | TRBV5-1 | CASSVQGAATDTQYF | TGCGCCAGCAGCGTCCAGGGAGCCGCCACAGATACGCAGTATTTT
once | TRBJ2-6 | TRBD1 | TRBV4-2 | CASSQDRGQGGANVLTF | TGTGCCAGCAGCCAAGACCGGGGACAGGGAGGGGCCAACGTCCTGACTTTC
few | TRBJ2-3 | TRBD1 | TRBV5-1 | CASSYGQGNLVGTQYF | TGCGCCAGCAGCTACGGACAGGGTAATTTGGTTGGTACGCAGTATTTT
NA | TRBJ1-2 | TRBD1 | TRBV12-3/TRBV12-4 | CASRLTGGYGYTF | TGTGCCAGCAGATTGACAGGGGGCTATGGCTACACCTTC
few | TRBJ2-7 | NA | TRBV27 | CASSLTGTAYEQYF | TGTGCCAGCAGTTTAACAGGGACGGCTTACGAGCAGTACTTC
NA | TRBJ1-4 | TRBD1 | TRBV7-2 | CASSLAALGTGGMELFF | TGTGCCAGCAGCTTAGCGGCGCTCGGGACAGGGGGCATGGAACTGTTTTTT
NA | TRBJ2-4 | NA | TRBV7-2 | CASSLGLGGIQYF | TGTGCCAGCAGCTTAGGACTTGGGGGCATTCAGTACTTC
NA | TRBJ2-7 | TRBD2 | TRBV4-2 | CASSLTLAGGSYEQYF | TGTGCCAGCAGCCTCACTCTGGCGGGAGGGTCCTACGAGCAGTACTTC
NA | TRBJ1-6 | NA | TRBV7-9 | CASSLFPDLNSPLHF | TGTGCCAGCAGCTTATTCCCGGACCTGAATTCACCCCTCCACTTT
NA | TRBJ2-3 | TRBD2 | TRBV29-1 | CSALGLAGRSDTQYF | TGCAGCGCCCTGGGACTAGCGGGAAGGTCAGATACGCAGTATTTT
NA | TRBJ2-3 | TRBD2 | TRBV15 | CATSRAGLAATDTQYF | TGTGCCACCAGCAGGGCGGGACTAGCGGCCACAGATACGCAGTATTTT
NA | TRBJ1-6 | TRBD1 | TRBV14 | CASSQGQLHSPLHF | TGTGCCAGCAGCCAGGGACAGTTACATTCACCCCTCCACTTT
many | TRBJ2-3 | NA | TRBV29-1 | CSVEGGHTQYF | TGCAGCGTTGAAGGGGGACATACGCAGTATTTT
NA | TRBJ2-5 | NA | TRBV18 | CASSPGGQLTGETQYF | TGTGCCAGCTCACCGGGAGGACAGCTCACGGGAGAGACCCAGTACTTC
NA | TRBJ1-1 | NA | TRBV3-1 | CASSPSETEAFF | TGTGCCAGCAGCCCCTCTGAGACTGAAGCTTTCTTT
NA | TRBJ2-1 | NA | TRBV6-6 | CASRGGLYNEQFF | TGTGCCAGCAGGGGTGGACTCTACAATGAGCAGTTCTTC
few | TRBJ2-3 | TRBD1 | TRBV29-1 | CSVERGQGGDTQYF | TGCAGCGTTGAACGCGGACAGGGGGGAGATACGCAGTATTTT
NA | TRBJ2-1 | NA | TRBV6-5 | CASGRFRGGAINEQFF | TGTGCCAGCGGCCGATTCCGAGGGGGGGCAATCAATGAGCAGTTCTTC
few | TRBJ1-2 | NA | TRBV7-2 | CASSSPERGVGYTF | TGTGCCAGCAGCTCGCCCGAGCGAGGGGTTGGCTACACCTTC
NA | TRBJ2-3 | NA | TRBV6-2/TRBV6-3 | CASSYIGDTTDTQYF | TGTGCCAGCAGTTACATCGGCGACACCACAGATACGCAGTATTTT
NA | TRBJ2-7 | TRBD2 | TRBV5-5 | CASSLGREVSSYEQYF | TGTGCCAGCAGCTTAGGACGGGAGGTTTCCTCCTACGAGCAGTACTTC
few | TRBJ2-5 | NA | TRBV5-5 | CASSLVVRALQETQYF | TGTGCCAGCAGCTTGGTCGTTCGTGCCCTTCAAGAGACCCAGTACTTC
NA | TRBJ2-3 | TRBD2 | TRBV7-2 | CASSSLGLVNTDTQYF | TGTGCCAGCAGCTCTTTAGGACTAGTAAACACAGATACGCAGTATTTT
NA | TRBJ1-1 | NA | TRBV2 | CASRYRANTEAFF | TGTGCCAGCAGGTACAGGGCGAACACTGAAGCTTTCTTT
NA | TRBJ2-3 | NA | TRBV10-3 | CAIRDGISTDTQYF | TGTGCCATCAGAGACGGGATTAGCACAGATACGCAGTATTTT
few | TRBJ1-5 | NA | TRBV5-5 | CASSLDLNQPQHF | TGTGCCAGCAGCTTGGATCTTAATCAGCCCCAGCATTTT
NA | TRBJ2-3 | TRBD2 | TRBV6-2/TRBV6-3 | CASSYPLAGSTDTQYF | TGTGCCAGCAGTTACCCGCTAGCGGGTAGCACAGATACGCAGTATTTT
NA | TRBJ2-3 | NA | TRBV5-1 | CASSLISRGTDTQYF | TGCGCCAGCAGCTTGATTTCGCGGGGCACAGATACGCAGTATTTT
NA | TRBJ2-5 | NA | TRBV13 | CASSLFRSFGYQETQYF | TGTGCCAGCAGCTTATTTCGGAGTTTTGGGTACCAAGAGACCCAGTACTTC
few | TRBJ2-5 | TRBD1 | TRBV12-3/TRBV12-4 | CASSVRTGGSERYF | TGTGCCAGCAGCGTAAGGACAGGGGGCTCAGAGCGGTACTTC
NA | TRBJ2-7 | TRBD1 | TRBV5-1 | CASSIGQGGEQYF | TGCGCCAGCAGCATTGGACAGGGAGGCGAGCAGTACTTC
once | TRBJ2-6 | TRBD1 | TRBV10-3 | CAVSEPLDRFRSGANVLTF | TGTGCCGTCAGTGAGCCGTTGGACAGGTTCCGCTCTGGGGCCAACGTCCTGACTTTC
NA | TRBJ2-3 | NA | TRBV20-1 | CSASQGSDTQYF | TGCAGTGCGAGCCAGGGTTCAGATACGCAGTATTTT
NA | TRBJ2-5 | NA | TRBV5-1 | CASKSSPRDQETQYF | TGCGCCAGCAAATCTTCGCCCAGGGACCAAGAGACCCAGTACTTC
NA | TRBJ1-4 | NA | TRBV6-5 | CASSKTGYEEKLFF | TGTGCCAGCAGCAAAACAGGGTATGAAGAAAAACTGTTTTTT
NA | TRBJ2-5 | NA | TRBV2 | CASTPGPMGETQYF | TGTGCCAGCACCCCAGGACCGATGGGGGAGACCCAGTACTTC
NA | TRBJ2-3 | TRBD2 | TRBV20-1 | CSASPSGRTDTQYF | TGCAGTGCTAGTCCTAGCGGGAGGACAGATACGCAGTATTTT
NA | TRBJ1-2 | NA | TRBV7-9 | CASSAGSNYGYTF | TGTGCCAGCAGTGCGGGCTCCAACTATGGCTACACCTTC
NA | TRBJ2-5 | TRBD1 | TRBV20-1 | CSASPGQGEETQYF | TGCAGTGCTAGCCCTGGACAGGGTGAAGAGACCCAGTACTTC
NA | TRBJ2-3 | NA | TRBV7-6 | CASSLGGGLADTQYF | TGTGCCAGCAGCTTAGGGGGGGGCCTGGCAGATACGCAGTATTTT
once | TRBJ1-5 | NA | TRBV20-1 | CSARDGPQPQHF | TGCAGTGCTAGAGATGGACCTCAGCCCCAGCATTTT
NA | TRBJ2-1 | NA | TRBV29-1 | CSVEGHREDEQFF | TGCAGCGTTGAAGGTCACAGGGAGGATGAGCAGTTCTTC
NA | TRBJ2-6 | NA | TRBV24-1 | CATSDSLTPLGANVLTF | TGTGCCACCAGTGACTCCTTGACCCCCCTTGGGGCCAACGTCCTGACTTTC
few | TRBJ2-1 | NA | TRBV20-1 | CSASGVLKYNEQFF | TGCAGTGCTAGCGGGGTCCTAAAATACAATGAGCAGTTCTTC
NA | TRBJ2-3 | TRBD2 | TRBV20-1 | CSASSWLAGEAPDTQYF | TGCAGTGCTAGTAGTTGGCTAGCGGGAGAGGCCCCAGATACGCAGTATTTT
NA | TRBJ2-7 | NA | TRBV28 | CASSLNPRWYF | TGTGCCAGCAGCCTGAACCCCCGATGGTACTTC
once | TRBJ2-7 | TRBD2 | TRBV5-1 | CASFSSGGEQYF | TGCGCCAGCTTTAGTAGCGGGGGCGAGCAGTACTTC
NA | TRBJ1-1 | NA | TRBV6-6 | CASTNPGTREAFF | TGTGCCAGCACCAATCCTGGGACCCGTGAAGCTTTCTTT
NA | TRBJ1-5 | TRBD1 | TRBV6-5 | CASSWGQDQPQHF | TGTGCCAGCAGTTGGGGACAGGATCAGCCCCAGCATTTT
NA | TRBJ1-1 | NA | TRBV6-1 | CASTTSDMNTEAFF | TGTGCCAGCACCACAAGCGATATGAACACTGAAGCTTTCTTT
few | TRBJ1-2 | NA | TRBV5-1 | CASSLDQGLEGYTF | TGCGCCAGCAGCTTGGATCAGGGCCTCGAGGGCTACACCTTC
NA | TRBJ2-6 | NA | TRBV7-9 | CASSFTVLTF | TGTGCCAGCAGCTTTACCGTCCTGACTTTC